The 29 T cell receptor beta chains below come from one sample, sequenced in a study of CD8 T cells in Susac syndrome. Roughly 0.45 to 1 ug RNA was reverse transcribed with random hexamers. TCRdb passed the immunoSEQ multiplex PCR reads through MiXCR, listing each CDR3 protein once. This sample has about 180,000 distinct CDR3 sequences; 94% occur once, and the top ten carry 0.12%. Material for sequencing was CD4+ T cells from PBMCs. Source of these receptors: a human donor with Susac syndrome.

This clonotype has just one count. The chain has TRBV4-3 and TRBJ1-4, with 7 positions matching TRBD1. The CDR3 runs to 17 residues. V lost 0 bases, J lost 3 bases, and 7 bases stayed unmatched. In germline, CDR1 is LGHNA, CDR2 YSLEER. CDR3 in amino acids: CASSQDWGQNSNEKLFF. The CDR3 region has the DNA TGCGCCAGCAGCCAAGATTGGGGACAGAACTCTAATGAAAAACTGTTTTTT.

The chain employs TRBV12-3 or TRBV12-4 and TRBJ1-2; 9 positions agree with TRBD1. With V trimmed by 4 bases and J by 4 bases, 7 bases remained unmatched. CDR3 length equals 15 residues. The CDR3 DNA follows: TGTGCCAGCAGTTCTGGGACAGGGTCGGCCTATGGCTACACCTTC. Amino acid sequence: CASSSGTGSAYGYTF.

V gene TRBV5-1 combines with J gene TRBJ2-7; tentative D call: TRBD2 (5 bases). From germline, CDR1 is SGHRS and CDR2 YFSETQ. The CDR3 is made up of 13 amino acids. V was pared by 1 base and J by 3 bases, with 8 bases between. The CDR3 sequence is CASSLNEGYEQYF. For the CDR3, the DNA is TGCGCCAGCAGCTTGAACGAGGGCTACGAGCAGTACTTC.

The rearrangement uses TRBV24-1 and TRBJ2-3; 12 bases match TRBD2. Germline CDR1 reads KGHDR; CDR2 reads SFDVKD. The CDR3 loop spans 16 amino acids. The V and J ends lost 4 bases and 3 bases, in that order; junction bases with no gene match: 4. The CDR3 region has the DNA TGTGCCACCAGTGACCAGACTAGCGGGGGAACAGATACGCAGTATTTT. It translates to CATSDQTSGGTDTQYF.

The rearrangement joins TRBV2 to TRBJ2-5, with TRBD1 matching over 9 bases. In germline, CDR1 is SNHLY, CDR2 FYNNEI. The CDR3 runs to 15 residues. Trimming removed 3 bases from V and 4 bases from J; junction bases left unmatched: 6. The CDR3 spells CASSDGTGYRETQYF. CDR3 DNA sequence: TGTGCCAGCAGTGATGGGACAGGGTACCGAGAGACCCAGTACTTC. Supplemented by reference TRBV2 and TRBJ2-5, the full variable domain reads EPEVTQTPSHQVTQMGQEVILRCVPISNHLYFYWYRQILGQKVEFLVSFYNNEISEKSEIFDDQFSVERPDGSNFTLKIRSTKLEDSAMYFCASSDGTGYRETQYFGPGTRLLVL.

The chain carries TRBV10-2 and TRBJ2-3; 12 bases map to TRBD2. The CDR3 is made up of 15 amino acids. The V gene end was trimmed by 6 bases and the J gene end by 4 bases; junction bases not matched to a gene: 5. In germline, CDR1 is WSHSY, CDR2 SAAADI. As DNA, the CDR3 is TGCGCCAGCAGCGGAAGACTAGCGGGGGCAGATACGCAGTATTTT. It yields the protein CASSGRLAGADTQYF.

V gene TRBV20-1 combines with J gene TRBJ1-6, with a weak D call TRBD1 (5 bases). The CDR3 spans 14 residues. Germline assignment: CDR1 DFQATT and CDR2 SNEGSKA (reference sequence). Trimming took off 3 bases at V and 9 bases at J, with 15 bases between the two ends. This chain's CDR3 is CSARPLSGGSPLHF. The CDR3 bases are TGCAGTGCTAGGCCATTGTCTGGGGGTTCACCCCTCCACTTT.

This sequence joins TRBV20-1 and TRBJ2-5; D assignment may be TRBD1 or TRBD2 (5 bases each). Per germline, CDR1 DFQATT and CDR2 SNEGSKA (reference sequence). The CDR3 is made up of 12 amino acids. The V end was cut by 7 bases, the J end by 3 bases, with 12 bases between. CDR3 in amino acids: CSGGQGKETQYF. The CDR3 bases are TGCAGTGGAGGGCAGGGCAAAGAGACCCAGTACTTC.

This chain joins TRBV5-1 and TRBJ2-3, with TRBD2 as a possible D gene (6 bases). V lost 2 bases, J lost 4 bases, and 11 bases lay in between. This CDR3 is built from 14 residues. CDR1 and CDR2 (germline): SGHRS, YFSETQ. CDR3 amino acids: CASSFSGGPDTQYF. The CDR3 DNA reads TGCGCCAGCAGCTTTTCCGGGGGTCCAGATACGCAGTATTTT.

The V call is TRBV10-3, the J call TRBJ2-1; 11 nucleotides align to TRBD2. This CDR3 is 14 amino acids long. Germline loops: CDR1 ENHRY, CDR2 SYGVKD. J was trimmed by 7 bases and V by 8 bases; bases with no gene match: 7. This CDR3 is CAIWGASGGNEQFF. Here the CDR3 DNA reads TGTGCCATCTGGGGAGCTAGCGGGGGGAATGAGCAGTTCTTC.

V gene TRBV7-2 combines with J gene TRBJ2-1, with 16 bases matching TRBD2. Germline CDR1 is SGHTA and CDR2 is FQGNSA. J gave up 11 bases and V 4 bases, and 8 bases lay outside the gene matches. The CDR3 covers 16 residues. CDR3 residues: CASSSDGTSGGAKQFF. CDR3 in DNA: TGTGCCAGCAGCTCCGACGGGACTAGCGGGGGGGCAAAGCAGTTCTTC.

The chain has TRBV2 and TRBJ2-3; D may match TRBD1 or TRBD2 (5 bases each). Between the trimmed V and J ends, which lost 3 bases and 6 bases, there was a span of 10 bases. This CDR3 spans 13 amino acids. Germline CDR1 is SNHLY and CDR2 is FYNNEI. In DNA, the CDR3 is TGTGCCAGCAGTGATGAGGGGATGGATACGCAGTATTTT. Translation: CASSDEGMDTQYF. The full variable domain, its missing parts supplied by reference TRBV2 and TRBJ2-3, is EPEVTQTPSHQVTQMGQEVILRCVPISNHLYFYWYRQILGQKVEFLVSFYNNEISEKSEIFDDQFSVERPDGSNFTLKIRSTKLEDSAMYFCASSDEGMDTQYFGPGTRLTVL.

This chain links TRBV9 with TRBJ2-3, with D maybe TRBD2 (6 bases). CDR3 size: 16 residues. The germline gives CDR1 SGDLS, CDR2 YYNGEE. Trimming cost V 3 bases and J 0 bases, with 14 bases left between them. Here the CDR3 DNA reads TGTGCCAGCAGCGCCTCGGAGGGGAGGAGCACAGATACGCAGTATTTT. Translation: CASSASEGRSTDTQYF.

The chain recombines TRBV6-5 with TRBJ2-1; D is uncertain. Trimming took 6 bases from V and 0 from J, leaving 6 bases between them. Germline CDR1 MNHEY, CDR2 SVGAGI. The CDR3 is made up of 13 amino acids. CDR3 in amino acids: CASSRSSYNEQFF. CDR3 bases: TGTGCCAGCAGCCGGAGCTCCTACAATGAGCAGTTCTTC.

The chain employs TRBV2 and TRBJ2-7; 9 bases are a match to TRBD2. The CDR3 spans 14 residues. The V segment lost 1 base and the J segment 5 bases; nucleotides outside the gene matches: 3. Germline V lookup: CDR1 SNHLY, CDR2 FYNNEI. This chain's CDR3 is CASSEESGGNEQYF. For the CDR3, the DNA is TGTGCCAGCAGTGAAGAGAGCGGGGGGAACGAGCAGTACTTC.

The V gene is TRBV29-1, the J gene TRBJ2-5, with D perhaps TRBD1 (5 bases). This CDR3 spans 13 amino acids. CDR1 and CDR2 from the germline V gene are SQVTM and ANQGSEA. Deletions cut 2 bases from V and 2 bases from J, with 9 bases between. The CDR3 coding sequence is TGCAGCGTTGAAACGGCAGGGCAAGAGACCCAGTACTTC. Its translation: CSVETAGQETQYF.

The V call is TRBV29-1, the J call TRBJ2-7; tentatively, D is TRBD2 (5 bases). This CDR3 contains 14 residues. V dropped 4 bases and J dropped 2 bases, with 15 bases sitting between them. CDR1 is SQVTM and CDR2 is ANQGSEA in the germline V gene. CDR3 region: CSVARDKRAYEQYF. The DNA for the CDR3 is TGCAGCGTTGCTCGGGATAAGAGGGCCTACGAGCAGTACTTC.

The chain has TRBV7-2 and TRBJ2-5; D is unclear. Germline assignment: CDR1 SGHTA and CDR2 FQGNSA. CDR3 length: 14 amino acids. The V gene lost 1 base and the J gene lost 4 bases, with 10 bases spanning the gap. The CDR3 region has the DNA TGTGCCAGCAGCTTAGACAGCGCCGGAGAGACCCAGTACTTC. Translation: CASSLDSAGETQYF.

The J gene is TRBJ2-5, the V gene TRBV5-4; D assignment may be TRBD1 or TRBD2 (5 bases each). The CDR3 sequence is 15 residues long. V lost 7 bases and J lost 5, with 21 bases in between. Germline values: CDR1 SGHNT, CDR2 YYREEE (reference sequence). CDR3 bases: TGTGCCAGCCAATTGGTCCGTGGGGGAAGCGAGACCCAGTACTTC. Its translation: CASQLVRGGSETQYF.

The rearrangement joins TRBV7-2 to TRBJ2-5, with no clear D. The CDR3 length is 13 residues. Germline V gives CDR1 SGHTA, CDR2 FQGNSA. V was pared by 1 base and J by 4 bases, with 7 bases between. CDR3 sequence reads: CASSLEVGETQYF. CDR3 DNA: TGTGCCAGCAGCTTAGAGGTTGGAGAGACCCAGTACTTC.

This chain links TRBV5-1 with TRBJ2-1; TRBD2 is a possible D gene (6 bases). Germline V gene data show CDR1 as SGHRS and CDR2 as YFSETQ. V was pared by 2 bases and J by 10 bases, with 10 bases between. The CDR3 totals 12 residues. CDR3 DNA: TGCGCCAGCAGCTTACTAGCATGGGAGCAGTTCTTC. The encoded protein is CASSLLAWEQFF.

J is TRBJ2-4 and V is TRBV7-2; 11 bases are a match to TRBD1. The CDR3 spans 15 residues. The ends lost 7 bases at V and 6 bases at J; junction bases unmatched: 8. From germline, CDR1 is SGHTA and CDR2 FQGNSA. CDR3 protein: CASIPWTGGANIQYF. The DNA of the CDR3 is TGTGCCAGCATCCCATGGACAGGGGGCGCAAACATTCAGTACTTC.

The V gene is TRBV6-4, the J gene TRBJ1-2; TRBD1 aligns across 11 bases. With V trimmed by 7 bases and J by 8 bases, 6 bases remained unmatched. The CDR3 is 13 amino acids. Germline CDR1 is MRHNA and CDR2 is SNTAGT. The CDR3 DNA follows: TGTGCCAGCAACCGGGGACAGGGGGACGGCTACACCTTC. Its translation is CASNRGQGDGYTF.

In DNA form, the CDR3 reads TGTGCCAGCAGCGCGACCGGGACAGGGCATACTAAACCCCTCCACTTT. Translated: CASSATGTGHTKPLHF. The chain is built from TRBV7-2 and TRBJ1-6; 9 bases agree with TRBD1. Unmatched junction bases numbered 14, after V lost 5 bases and J lost 12 bases. This CDR3 comprises 16 residues. Germline loops: CDR1 SGHTA, CDR2 FQGNSA.

CDR3 bases: TGCGCCAGCAGCCAAGATCCTGGGGCTGGGGCCAACGTCCTGACTTTC. Protein sequence: CASSQDPGAGANVLTF. V gene TRBV4-3 combines with J gene TRBJ2-6; D gene unclear. CDR3 length equals 16 residues. The V gene's germline CDR1 is LGHNA and CDR2 YSLEER. The V gene lost 0 bases and the J gene lost 2 bases, with 8 bases spanning the gap.

Here the CDR3 reads CSVDDLSQTQYF. As DNA, the CDR3 is TGCAGCGTTGACGATCTATCCCAAACCCAGTACTTC. The genes are TRBV29-1 and TRBJ2-5; D unclear. The germline V and J ends were trimmed by 3 bases and 8 bases, with 13 bases remaining between them. The CDR3 runs 12 residues. From germline, CDR1 is SQVTM and CDR2 ANQGSEA.

The chain recombines TRBV10-3 with TRBJ1-2, with TRBD1 matching over 9 bases. Per germline, CDR1 ENHRY and CDR2 SYGVKD. This CDR3 is 14 amino acids long. The V and J ends lost 6 bases and 4 bases, in that order; junction bases with no gene match: 6. DNA for the CDR3: TGTGCCATCAGCGGGGGGACAGGGTCCTATGGCTACACCTTC. It codes for CAISGGTGSYGYTF.

The rearrangement joins TRBV12-3 or TRBV12-4 to TRBJ2-5, with 10 bases matching TRBD1. The J segment lost 4 bases and the V segment lost 4 bases, leaving 6 bases of the junction unmatched. There are 15 residues in the CDR3. In DNA, the CDR3 is TGTGCCAGCAGTTCCTGGACAGGGGGTAGAGAGACCCAGTACTTC. Residues: CASSSWTGGRETQYF.

The chain uses TRBV29-1 and TRBJ1-1; D remains unclear. V lost 6 bases and J 0 bases, leaving 11 bases between the germline ends. The germline V gene encodes CDR1 SQVTM and CDR2 ANQGSEA. The CDR3 spans 13 residues. The CDR3 DNA follows: TGCAGCGTCCGCGGGCGGTTGAACACTGAAGCTTTCTTT. It specifies CSVRGRLNTEAFF.